A selection of T cell receptor beta chains follows, all from one sample in a study of radiation and T cells in renal cell carcinoma. This table comes from immunoSEQ multiplex PCR, and its TCRdb copy is limited to in-frame clones, with some not included. The sample holds some 95,000 clones, 86% seen once. Sequences were derived from blood, sampled from a patient whose treatment included radiotherapy and nephrectomy. All receptors come from a man aged 45-60 years with renal cell carcinoma. Each CDR3 is given with its conserved first and last residue. D genes are given only for firm matches. Some rows have no size entry. The others give once, few or many, or a class for an expanded clone.

v_call	j_call	d_call	clone_size	cdr3_nt	cdr3_aa
TRBV28	TRBJ2-1	.	.	TGTGCCAGCAGTTTGGGATTTAGCTTGGGGAATGAGCAGTTCTTC	CASSLGFSLGNEQFF
TRBV6-5	TRBJ2-1	TRBD2	.	TGTGCCAGCAGTCCCAGGACTAGCGGATACAATGAGCAGTTCTTC	CASSPRTSGYNEQFF
TRBV18	TRBJ2-1	.	.	TGTGCCAGCTCACCACCGAGCGGACTACCGTTCAATGAGCAGTTCTTC	CASSPPSGLPFNEQFF
TRBV5-6	TRBJ1-3	.	.	TGTGCCAGCAGCGGGACTGTTGGAAACACCATATATTTT	CASSGTVGNTIYF
TRBV4-3	TRBJ1-1	.	few	TGCGCCAGCAGCCACCAGGGCGACACTGAAGCTTTCTTT	CASSHQGDTEAFF
TRBV5-4	TRBJ2-7	TRBD2	.	TGTGCCAGCAGCTTGGGGTCTAGCGGGGGCCCCTACGAGCAGTACTTC	CASSLGSSGGPYEQYF
TRBV9	TRBJ2-1	TRBD2	.	TGTGCCAGCAGCCCCTGGACTAGCGGGAACAATGAGCAGTTCTTC	CASSPWTSGNNEQFF
TRBV28	TRBJ1-2	.	.	TGTGCCAGCAGTTTAGGGGGCGACTATGGCTACACCTTC	CASSLGGDYGYTF
TRBV6-6	TRBJ1-5	.	.	TGTGCCAGCAGTTACCTACGTTATAGCAATCAGCCCCAGCATTTT	CASSYLRYSNQPQHF
TRBV28	TRBJ2-1	TRBD2	.	TGTGCCAGCTCCTCCTCGGCTAGCGGGAACAATGAGCAGTTCTTC	CASSSSASGNNEQFF
TRBV28	TRBJ1-4	.	.	TGTGCCAGCAGTCCGACAGCAACTAATGAAAAACTGTTTTTT	CASSPTATNEKLFF
TRBV18	TRBJ2-5	.	.	TGTGCCAGCTCACCTCAGAATAATCAAGAGACCCAGTACTTC	CASSPQNNQETQYF
TRBV14	TRBJ2-7	TRBD1	.	TGTGCCAGCAGCCACCGGGACAGACCCTACGAGCAGTACTTC	CASSHRDRPYEQYF
TRBV28	TRBJ1-5	TRBD1	few	TGTGCCAGCAGTTTCATGACAGGGCAGCCCCAGCATTTT	CASSFMTGQPQHF
TRBV2	TRBJ2-3	TRBD2	.	TGTGCCAGCAGGCCCGGACTAGCGGGGAACACAGATACGCAGTATTTT	CASRPGLAGNTDTQYF
TRBV7-6	TRBJ2-5	.	.	TGTGCCAGCAGCTTAGATCGTTCAGAGACCCAGTACTTC	CASSLDRSETQYF
TRBV4-1	TRBJ1-2	.	.	TGCGCCAGCAGCCAAGATATGGTCTGGCCGGGTGGGAGAAACTATGGCTACACCTTC	CASSQDMVWPGGRNYGYTF
TRBV5-1	TRBJ2-1	.	once	TGCGCCAGCACCCTAGGGACCTACAATGAGCAGTTCTTC	CASTLGTYNEQFF
TRBV9	TRBJ2-3	.	.	TGTGCCAGCAGCGTAGGTGGCACAGATACGCAGTATTTT	CASSVGGTDTQYF
TRBV6-1	TRBJ1-4	.	once	TGTGCCAGCAGTGGGGGACCGGAGGATGAAAAACTGTTTTTT	CASSGGPEDEKLFF
TRBV6-1	TRBJ1-2	.	.	TGTGCCAGCAGTCAGGTACTCTATGGCTACACCTTC	CASSQVLYGYTF
TRBV7-9	TRBJ2-2	.	once	TGTGCCAGCAGCTTAGAATGGGACTTTAACACCGGGGAGCTGTTTTTT	CASSLEWDFNTGELFF